Reported below is one T cell receptor (beta chain). V shed 3 bases, J shed 4 bases, and the junction held 3 bases outside the gene matches. CDR1 and CDR2 (germline): SNHLY, FYNNEI. The CDR3 consists of 14 residues. Profiled with immunoSEQ multiplex PCR; TCRdb holds only in-frame clones, not every one. The sample holds roughly 8,500 clones, roughly 89% seen once. The record originates from a study of T cells after posttransplantation cyclophosphamide. The sequenced sample consisted of memory CD4+ T cells sorted from PBMCs. V gene TRBV2 combines with J gene TRBJ1-1; 9 bases align to TRBD1. This receptor was taken from a woman in her fifties or sixties in good health, CMV-negative, and a related stem cell transplant donor. CDR3 DNA sequence: TGTGCCAGCAGTGATAGGGGACAGGGCACTGAAGCTTTCTTT. The encoded protein is CASSDRGQGTEAFF.